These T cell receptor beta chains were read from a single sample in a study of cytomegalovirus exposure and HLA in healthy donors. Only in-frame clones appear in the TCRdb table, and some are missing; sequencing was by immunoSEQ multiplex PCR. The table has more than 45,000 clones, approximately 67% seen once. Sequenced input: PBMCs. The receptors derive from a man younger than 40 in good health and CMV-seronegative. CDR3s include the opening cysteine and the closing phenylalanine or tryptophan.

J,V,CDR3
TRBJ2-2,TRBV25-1,CASSESWGAGELFF
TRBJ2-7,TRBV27,CASSGLPKSYEQYF
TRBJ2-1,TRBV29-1,CSVEGTSGNYNEQFF
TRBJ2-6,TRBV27,CASSDREAGANVLTF
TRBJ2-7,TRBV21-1,CASSKASHYRIYEQYF
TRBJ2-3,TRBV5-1,CASSYSGSPDTQYF
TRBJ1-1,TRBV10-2,CATMIGGAEAFF
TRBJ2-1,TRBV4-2,CASSAGTSAIYNEQFF
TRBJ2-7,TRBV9,CASSVGGRGYEQYF
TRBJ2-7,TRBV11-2,CASSLWTSGRAIYEQYF
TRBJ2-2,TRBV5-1,CASSFVGAGGTGELFF
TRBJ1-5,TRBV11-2,CASSLDWTGSNQPQHF
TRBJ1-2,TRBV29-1,CSVLTVNYGYTF
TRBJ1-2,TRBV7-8,CASSLPGATGYTF
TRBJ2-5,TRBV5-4,CASSLGRGLQETQYF
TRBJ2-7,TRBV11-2,CASSYDYRGGYEQYF
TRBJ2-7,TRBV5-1,CASSFQPGQGYEQYF
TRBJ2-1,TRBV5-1,CASSHWDRYNEQFF
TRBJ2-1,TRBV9,CASSTASGSNEQFF
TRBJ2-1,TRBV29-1,CSVPSGSLFLYNEQFF
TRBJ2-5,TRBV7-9,CASSPPARFRETQYF
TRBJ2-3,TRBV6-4,CASSGGRATDTQYF
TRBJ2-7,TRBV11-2,CASSSNTYEQYF
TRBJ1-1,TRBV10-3,CAISGGGRRTEAFF